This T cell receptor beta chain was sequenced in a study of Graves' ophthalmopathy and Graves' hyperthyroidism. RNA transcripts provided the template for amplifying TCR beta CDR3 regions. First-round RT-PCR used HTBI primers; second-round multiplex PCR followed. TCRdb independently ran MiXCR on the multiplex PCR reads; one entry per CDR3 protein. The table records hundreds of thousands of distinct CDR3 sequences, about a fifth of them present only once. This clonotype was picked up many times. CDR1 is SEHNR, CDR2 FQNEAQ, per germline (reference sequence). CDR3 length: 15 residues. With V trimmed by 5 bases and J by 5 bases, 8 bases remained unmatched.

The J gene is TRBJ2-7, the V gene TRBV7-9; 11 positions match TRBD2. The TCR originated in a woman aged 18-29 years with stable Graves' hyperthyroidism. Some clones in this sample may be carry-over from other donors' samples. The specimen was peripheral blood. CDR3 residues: CASSHGGLAVDEQYF. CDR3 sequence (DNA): TGTGCCAGCAGCCATGGGGGACTAGCGGTGGACGAGCAGTACTTC.